The subject of this entry is one TCR beta chain. This sample stems from a study of glioma-infiltrating T cells after dendritic cell vaccination. About the study: Patients had newly diagnosed or recurrent glioblastoma and received dendritic cell vaccines.

Time point here: after dendritic cell vaccination, including at tumor progression/relapse. V dropped 4 bases and J dropped 4 bases, with 13 bases sitting between them. Germline assignment: CDR1 MGHDK and CDR2 SYGVNS. The CDR3 contains 14 residues. The assay was immunoSEQ multiplex PCR, and TCRdb's table has in-frame clones only and misses some. The repertoire has roughly 80,000 clones, 87% of them found once; the top ten carry around 2.1%. The receptor comes from a human donor with glioblastoma. This specimen was blood, taken after dendritic cell vaccination. This chain uses TRBV25-1 with TRBJ1-1; no clear D gene. The CDR3 sequence is CASSAQWESTEAFF. For the CDR3, the DNA is TGTGCCAGCAGTGCCCAGTGGGAGAGCACTGAAGCTTTCTTT.